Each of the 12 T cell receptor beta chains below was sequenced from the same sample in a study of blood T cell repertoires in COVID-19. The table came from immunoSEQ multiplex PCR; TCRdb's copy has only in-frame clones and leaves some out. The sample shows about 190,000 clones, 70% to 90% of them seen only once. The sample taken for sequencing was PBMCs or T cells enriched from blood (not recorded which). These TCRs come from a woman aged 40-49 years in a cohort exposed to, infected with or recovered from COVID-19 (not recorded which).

CDR3 amino acids: CASSLSPSGTSPLHF. CDR3 nucleotide sequence: TGTGCCAGCAGCTTAAGCCCGAGTGGTACTTCACCCCTCCACTTT. V is TRBV7-8 and J is TRBJ1-6; D ambiguous. CDR3 size: 15 residues. Trimming pared 2 bases from V and 9 bases from J, leaving 14 bases between. Germline V gene sequence: CDR1 SGHVS, CDR2 FQNEAQ.

The CDR3 region is CASSPLKKTGGTYEQYF. In nucleotides, the CDR3 is TGTGCCAGCTCACCCCTTAAAAAAACAGGGGGAACCTACGAGCAGTACTTC. The rearrangement links TRBV18 to TRBJ2-7, with TRBD1 identical over 8 bases. Germline CDR1 reads KGHSH; CDR2 reads LQKENI. The CDR3 runs 17 residues. Unmatched junction bases numbered 12, after V lost 3 bases and J lost 2 bases.

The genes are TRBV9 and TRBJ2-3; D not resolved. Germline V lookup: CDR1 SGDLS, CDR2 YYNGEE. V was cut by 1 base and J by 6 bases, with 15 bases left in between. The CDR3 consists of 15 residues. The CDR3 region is CASSVYPREPDTQYF. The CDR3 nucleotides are TGTGCCAGCAGCGTATACCCGCGTGAACCCGATACGCAGTATTTT. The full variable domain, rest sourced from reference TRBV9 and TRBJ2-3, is DSGVTQTPKHLITATGQRVTLRCSPRSGDLSVYWYQQSLDQGLQFLIQYYNGEERAKGNILERFSAQQFPDLHSELNLSSLELGDSALYFCASSVYPREPDTQYFGPGTRLTVL.

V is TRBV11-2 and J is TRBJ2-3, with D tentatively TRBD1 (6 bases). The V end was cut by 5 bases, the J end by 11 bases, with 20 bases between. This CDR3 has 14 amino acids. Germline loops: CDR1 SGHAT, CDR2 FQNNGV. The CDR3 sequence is CASSQGGPGSGQYF. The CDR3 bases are TGTGCCAGCAGCCAAGGGGGTCCTGGGAGTGGGCAGTATTTT.

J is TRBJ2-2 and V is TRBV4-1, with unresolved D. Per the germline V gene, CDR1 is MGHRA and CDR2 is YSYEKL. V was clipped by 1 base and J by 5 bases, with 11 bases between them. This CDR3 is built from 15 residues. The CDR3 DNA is TGCGCCAGCAGCCAAGGGAACAGCTGGACCGGGGAGCTGTTTTTT. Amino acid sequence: CASSQGNSWTGELFF.

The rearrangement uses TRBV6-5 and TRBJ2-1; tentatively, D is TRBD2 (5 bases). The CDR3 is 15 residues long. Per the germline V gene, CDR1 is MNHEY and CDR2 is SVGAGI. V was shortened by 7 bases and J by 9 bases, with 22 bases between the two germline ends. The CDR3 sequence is CASTLLGEGPSEQFF. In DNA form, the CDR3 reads TGTGCCAGCACTCTCCTCGGGGAAGGGCCGAGTGAGCAGTTCTTC.

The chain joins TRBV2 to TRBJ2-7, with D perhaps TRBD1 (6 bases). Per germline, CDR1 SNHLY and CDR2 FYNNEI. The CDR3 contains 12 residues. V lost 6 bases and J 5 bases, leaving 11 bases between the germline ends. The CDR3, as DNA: TGTGCCAGCAGCTACAGGGTCCACGAGCAGTACTTC. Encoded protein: CASSYRVHEQYF.

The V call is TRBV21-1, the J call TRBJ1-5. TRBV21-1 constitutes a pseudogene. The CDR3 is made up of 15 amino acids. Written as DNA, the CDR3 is TGTGCCAGCAGCCCCCCCTGCAAGCTTAATCAGCCCCAGCATTTT. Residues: CASSPPCKLNQPQHF.

The CDR3 bases are TGTGCCTGGAGTTCCACACAGCACCATAGCAATCAGCCCCAGCATTTT. Its translation is CAWSSTQHHSNQPQHF. This rearrangement joins TRBV30 to TRBJ1-5, with unresolved D. The V gene's germline CDR1 is GTSNPN and CDR2 SVGIG (reference sequence). Trimming took 2 bases from V and 0 from J, leaving 14 bases between them. This CDR3 region has 16 residues.

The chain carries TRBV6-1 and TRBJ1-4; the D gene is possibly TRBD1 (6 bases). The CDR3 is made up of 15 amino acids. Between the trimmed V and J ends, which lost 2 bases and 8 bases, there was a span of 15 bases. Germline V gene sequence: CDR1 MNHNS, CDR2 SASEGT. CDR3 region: CASSERSGDGEKLFF. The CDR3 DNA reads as TGTGCCAGCAGTGAAAGGTCAGGGGACGGGGAAAAACTGTTTTTT.

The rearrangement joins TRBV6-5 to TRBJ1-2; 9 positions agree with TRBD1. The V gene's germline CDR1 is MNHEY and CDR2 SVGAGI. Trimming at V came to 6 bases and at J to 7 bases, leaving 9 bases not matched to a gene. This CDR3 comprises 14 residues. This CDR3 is CASSPNRQGVGYTF. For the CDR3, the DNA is TGTGCCAGCAGCCCAAACAGACAGGGGGTTGGCTACACCTTC.

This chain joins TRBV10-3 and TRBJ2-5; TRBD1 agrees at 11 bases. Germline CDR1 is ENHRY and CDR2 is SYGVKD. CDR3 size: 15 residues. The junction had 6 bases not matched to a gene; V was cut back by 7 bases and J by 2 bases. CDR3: CAINSGQGAQETQYF. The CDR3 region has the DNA TGTGCCATCAACTCAGGACAGGGGGCGCAAGAGACCCAGTACTTC.